This TCR beta chain is from a study of CD8 T cells in Susac syndrome. General observations from the study: Clonal expansion involving Susac CD8+ cells peaked in TEMRA cells and active patients.

RNA amounts of about 0.45 to 1 ug underwent reverse transcription with random hexamers. Amplification of TCR beta CDR3 across 54 Vbeta and 13 Jbeta was performed with immunoSEQ multiplex PCR. A single record per CDR3 protein comes from TCRdb applying MiXCR to the immunoSEQ multiplex PCR reads. The sample includes about 100,000 distinct CDR3 sequences, 95% of them seen just once. Germline V gives CDR1 SQVTM, CDR2 ANQGSEA. The trim removed 7 bases at V and 6 bases at J, leaving 5 bases unmatched. This CDR3 spans 12 amino acids. A word on this clonotype: Its antigen is currently unknown.

Each Susac syndrome patient had definite or probable disease by recently defined criteria. TEMRA cells were FACS-enriched, with CD8+ and CD4+ T cells isolated negatively. The sequenced material came from CD8+ T cells from PBMCs. The chain has TRBV29-1 and TRBJ1-2; TRBD1 aligns across 10 bases. This sequence originates from a human donor with Susac syndrome. In nucleotides, the CDR3 is TGCAGCGCCCGGACAGGGGGGGATGGCTACACCTTC. This sequence encodes CSARTGGDGYTF.